The rows below give T cell receptor beta chains drawn from one sample of a study of OX40 agonist ivuxolimab in advanced cancers. Produced via immunoSEQ multiplex PCR; TCRdb's table is partial and in-frame only. The repertoire has approximately 89,000 clones, around nine tenths of them found once; the top ten carry more than 0.25%. The material was CD4+ or CD8+ T cells sorted from blood, obtained in a trial of the OX40 agonist ivuxolimab. These receptors all come from an adult with an advanced solid tumor such as melanoma, head and neck, liver or kidney cancer. CDR3s include the opening cysteine and the closing phenylalanine or tryptophan. Each record gives: V gene, clone size, J gene, D gene, CDR3 DNA, CDR3 protein. A D gene is named only where the DNA matches it firmly. Some rows have no size entry. The others give once, few or many, or a class for an expanded clone.

v_call: TRBV18
clone_size: -
j_call: TRBJ1-5
d_call: -
cdr3_nt: TGTGCCAGCTCACCTTCAAGTAATCAGCCCCAGCATTTT
cdr3_aa: CASSPSSNQPQHF

v_call: TRBV10-1
clone_size: -
j_call: TRBJ2-7
d_call: -
cdr3_nt: TGCGCCAGCAGTGAGCCCCACCGGGACTCACCCCGCGAGCAGTACTTC
cdr3_aa: CASSEPHRDSPREQYF

v_call: TRBV4-2
clone_size: -
j_call: TRBJ2-4
d_call: -
cdr3_nt: TGTGCCAGCAGCCTCGTGGAGGTGGGGGTAGCCAAAAACATTCAGTACTTC
cdr3_aa: CASSLVEVGVAKNIQYF

v_call: TRBV7-8
clone_size: -
j_call: TRBJ2-7
d_call: -
cdr3_nt: TGTGCCAGCAGCTTAGGTTTTAGCTACGAGCAGTACTTC
cdr3_aa: CASSLGFSYEQYF

v_call: TRBV19
clone_size: -
j_call: TRBJ2-2
d_call: -
cdr3_nt: TGTGCCAGTAGTATATTAAACACCGGGGAGCTGTTTTTT
cdr3_aa: CASSILNTGELFF

v_call: TRBV7-2
clone_size: once
j_call: TRBJ2-7
d_call: -
cdr3_nt: TGTGCCAGCACCGACCCCGGAGGGGGGACACCCTCCTACGAGCAGTACTTC
cdr3_aa: CASTDPGGGTPSYEQYF

v_call: TRBV5-1
clone_size: -
j_call: TRBJ2-2
d_call: -
cdr3_nt: TGCGCCAGCAGCTCCGGGACGGTCACGAACACCGGGGAGCTGTTTTTT
cdr3_aa: CASSSGTVTNTGELFF

v_call: TRBV27
clone_size: -
j_call: TRBJ2-3
d_call: -
cdr3_nt: TGTGCCAGCAGTTTGGCAGATACGCAGTATTTT
cdr3_aa: CASSLADTQYF

v_call: TRBV6-1
clone_size: once
j_call: TRBJ2-7
d_call: -
cdr3_nt: TGTGCCAGCAGTGATGGGCAGGGGAAAAGTAACTACGAGCAGTACTTC
cdr3_aa: CASSDGQGKSNYEQYF

v_call: TRBV4-1
clone_size: -
j_call: TRBJ2-1
d_call: -
cdr3_nt: TGCGCCAGCAGACTTGGCTCCTACAATGAGCAGTTCTTC
cdr3_aa: CASRLGSYNEQFF